The rows below give T cell receptor beta chains drawn from one sample of a study of T cell changes during pregnancy in multiple sclerosis. The data were produced by immunoSEQ multiplex PCR, yet TCRdb's version contains in-frame clones alone and is incomplete. The sample holds fewer than 70,000 clones, 80% to 90% seen once. Sequences were derived from peripheral blood, sampled in the first trimester of pregnancy. Every receptor here comes from a female donor with multiple sclerosis, enrolled in a pregnancy study. CDR3s include the opening cysteine and the closing phenylalanine or tryptophan. The D gene is left open where the match is weak. Clone size is not always given. Where it is, it says once, few, many or a class for expanded clones.

abundance | j_gene | d_gene | v_gene | CDR3nt | CDR3aa
. | TRBJ2-5 | . | TRBV5-1 | TGCGCCAGCAGCTTGTACACGGGAGAGACCCAGTACTTC | CASSLYTGETQYF
. | TRBJ2-6 | . | TRBV5-1 | TGCGCCAGCAGCCCACAGCCCAGCTCTGGGGCCAACGTCCTGACTTTC | CASSPQPSSGANVLTF
. | TRBJ2-3 | TRBD2 | TRBV7-9 | TGTGCCAGCAGCGTCCATTTAGCGGGGGCCCCTCGGGATACGCAGTATTTT | CASSVHLAGAPRDTQYF
. | TRBJ1-5 | TRBD1 | TRBV19 | TGTGCCAGTAGCGGTAGAACAGGGGGCCTGCCCCAGCATTTT | CASSGRTGGLPQHF
. | TRBJ1-2 | TRBD1 | TRBV11-2 | TGTGCCAGCAGCCACGGGACAGGGGCGAATGGCTACACCTTC | CASSHGTGANGYTF
few | TRBJ2-3 | . | TRBV4-1 | TGCGCCAGCAGCCAAGGTGCGACATATTTTAGCACAGATACGCAGTATTTT | CASSQGATYFSTDTQYF
once | TRBJ2-7 | TRBD1 | TRBV5-1 | TGCGCCAGCAGCTCGGGACAGGGAAGCGAGCAGTACTTC | CASSSGQGSEQYF
. | TRBJ1-2 | . | TRBV9 | TGTGCCAGCAGCACAGGTCCCTATGGCTACACCTTC | CASSTGPYGYTF
. | TRBJ2-7 | TRBD1 | TRBV5-6 | TGTGCCAGCAGCTCACCGGGACAGGGGTATCACGAGCAGTACTTC | CASSSPGQGYHEQYF
. | TRBJ1-2 | . | TRBV2 | TGTGCCAGCAGGCGAACAGCAACCTATGGCTACACCTTC | CASRRTATYGYTF
. | TRBJ2-3 | TRBD2 | TRBV19 | TGTGCCAGTAGTCTCCAAGCCCGAGGACTAGCGGGCAAAACCGATACGCAGTATTTT | CASSLQARGLAGKTDTQYF
. | TRBJ1-2 | TRBD1 | TRBV6-1 | TGTGCCAGCAGGCTGGGACAGGACCCTGGCTACACCTTC | CASRLGQDPGYTF
. | TRBJ1-2 | TRBD1 | TRBV30 | TGTGCCTGGGGGGACAGGGGGGGCGGCTACACCTTC | CAWGDRGGGYTF
. | TRBJ2-1 | . | TRBV19 | TGTGCCAGTAGTCTAACTACTTCCTTCGGGGAGCAGTTCTTC | CASSLTTSFGEQFF
. | TRBJ1-1 | TRBD1 | TRBV7-2 | TGTGCCAGCAGCTTAAATGCAGGGGGTCTTAAGGCTTTCTTT | CASSLNAGGLKAFF
. | TRBJ1-5 | . | TRBV2 | TGTGCCAGCACCCAGGGCCAGCAAGGTCAGCCCCAGCATTTT | CASTQGQQGQPQHF
. | TRBJ1-1 | . | TRBV27 | TGTGCCAGCAGTTTATCCCTGCGTGGTGAAGCTTTCTTT | CASSLSLRGEAFF
. | TRBJ2-5 | . | TRBV7-9 | TGTGCCAGCAGCTCCGGGGACACCTTCGAAGAGACCCAGTACTTC | CASSSGDTFEETQYF
. | TRBJ2-1 | . | TRBV5-1 | TGCGCCAGCGGCACAGCACAGGGTGGGGCCAATGAGCAGTTCTTC | CASGTAQGGANEQFF
. | TRBJ1-5 | . | TRBV25-1 | TGTGCCCCCCTATGCCGGGACATACCTGAAGGGAGCAATCAGCCCCAGCATTTT | CAPLCRDIPEGSNQPQHF
. | TRBJ2-2 | TRBD1 | TRBV5-4 | TGTGCCAGCAGCGGACGGGGACAGGGTGACACCGGGGAGCTGTTTTTT | CASSGRGQGDTGELFF
. | TRBJ2-7 | TRBD2 | TRBV14 | TGTGCCAGCAGCCAGGGACTAGCCCGCGAGCAGTACTTC | CASSQGLAREQYF
. | TRBJ2-4 | TRBD2 | TRBV6-1 | TGTGCCAGCAGTCGGGGGGGCGGAAACATTCAGTACTTC | CASSRGGGNIQYF
. | TRBJ1-4 | . | TRBV5-1 | TGCGCCAGCTCGAGCGCCATTAATGAAAAACTGTTTTTT | CASSSAINEKLFF
. | TRBJ2-7 | . | TRBV23-1 | TGCGCCAGCAGTCAAGCGGGGCAGGGCGTTAATCCCCGAAACTACGAGCAGTACTTC | CASSQAGQGVNPRNYEQYF
. | TRBJ2-7 | . | TRBV9 | TGTGCCAGCAGCGTAGATGTTAGCTCCTACGAGCAGTACTTC | CASSVDVSSYEQYF
few | TRBJ1-3 | . | TRBV29-1 | TGCAGCGTTGAAGATCGGACTGGGGACACCATATATTTT | CSVEDRTGDTIYF
once | TRBJ2-7 | TRBD2 | TRBV5-5 | TGTGCCAGCAGCTACGGACTAGCGGGTGATTACTACGAGCAGTACTTC | CASSYGLAGDYYEQYF
once | TRBJ2-5 | TRBD2 | TRBV11-2 | TGTGCCAGCAGCACCGGGACTAGGGAGACCCAGTACTTC | CASSTGTRETQYF
. | TRBJ2-7 | TRBD2 | TRBV25-1 | TGTGCCAGCAGTGGCATTAGCGGGAGCTACGAGCAGTACTTC | CASSGISGSYEQYF
. | TRBJ2-2 | TRBD2 | TRBV10-3 | TGTGCCATCAACGCGGGGACTAGCGGGAACACCGGGGAGCTGTTTTTT | CAINAGTSGNTGELFF
. | TRBJ2-7 | . | TRBV2 | TGTGCCAGCAGTGAACATCGGGGGAACGAGCAGTACTTC | CASSEHRGNEQYF
. | TRBJ2-7 | . | TRBV18 | TGTGCCAGCTCAAGACCGGCGGAAGACTACGAGCAGTACTTC | CASSRPAEDYEQYF
. | TRBJ2-7 | TRBD2 | TRBV5-1 | TGCGCCAGCAGCCCCATGGTCGGACTAGACGCCTACGAGCAGTACTTC | CASSPMVGLDAYEQYF
. | TRBJ2-5 | . | TRBV2 | TGTGCCAGCGGGTCCGGGGAGACCCAGTACTTC | CASGSGETQYF
. | TRBJ1-5 | TRBD1 | TRBV6-1 | TGTGCCAGCAGGGAAATACAGGGGGGCTATAGGTATGGGCTTTATAATCAGCCCCAGCATTTT | CASREIQGGYRYGLYNQPQHF
. | TRBJ1-1 | TRBD1 | TRBV5-6 | TGTGCCAGCAGCCCAGGACAGGGGGACACTGAAGCTTTCTTT | CASSPGQGDTEAFF
. | TRBJ2-7 | . | TRBV7-8 | TGTGCCAGCACCCAGGGGTACGAGCAGTACTTC | CASTQGYEQYF
few | TRBJ1-5 | . | TRBV2 | TGTGCCAGCAGTAGCGAATCCAATCAGCCCCAGCATTTT | CASSSESNQPQHF
. | TRBJ2-7 | . | TRBV13 | TGTGCCAGCCGACCCGGCGGAGGGGCCTACGAGCAGTACTTC | CASRPGGGAYEQYF
. | TRBJ2-7 | . | TRBV7-6 | TGTGCCAGCAGCCAGGCAGGCTACGAGCAGTACTTC | CASSQAGYEQYF
. | TRBJ1-4 | . | TRBV2 | TGTGCCAGCAGCGAGGGTGCGCAGAATGAAAAACTGTTTTTT | CASSEGAQNEKLFF
. | TRBJ1-5 | . | TRBV14 | TGTGCCAGCAGCCAAGATCCCGACAAGACCAATCAGCCCCAGCATTTT | CASSQDPDKTNQPQHF
many | TRBJ1-5 | . | TRBV4-1 | TGCGCCAGCAGCCAAGGTGGGCCGTTTGAGCCCCAGCATTTT | CASSQGGPFEPQHF
. | TRBJ2-6 | . | TRBV6-4 | TGTGCCAGCAGTCAGATCTCTGGGGCCAACGTCCTGACTTTC | CASSQISGANVLTF
. | TRBJ1-2 | TRBD1 | TRBV30 | TGTGCCTGGAGTATACAGGACAGGGGTGGCTACACCTTC | CAWSIQDRGGYTF
. | TRBJ1-1 | TRBD1 | TRBV7-2 | TGTGCCAGCACCCTGACAGGGATGAGCCCTGAAGCTTTCTTT | CASTLTGMSPEAFF
once | TRBJ1-2 | . | TRBV6-1 | TGTGCCAGCAGTGTACAGGGTTCGGATGGCTACACCTTC | CASSVQGSDGYTF
. | TRBJ2-5 | TRBD2 | TRBV27 | TGTGCCAGCAGTTTAAGCCAAGGCGCTAGCGGGAGGTTTTTAGAGACCCAGTACTTC | CASSLSQGASGRFLETQYF
. | TRBJ2-1 | TRBD1 | TRBV5-1 | TGCGCCAGCAGCCACGGCAGGGGGAATGAGCAGTTCTTC | CASSHGRGNEQFF
. | TRBJ1-5 | . | TRBV7-8 | TGTGCCAGCAGCTTAGGTGCTAGTTTCGGACAGCCCCAGCATTTT | CASSLGASFGQPQHF
. | TRBJ2-1 | . | TRBV7-2 | TGTGCCAGCAGCCTCCGGGCTAGCAAAAATGAGCAGTTCTTC | CASSLRASKNEQFF